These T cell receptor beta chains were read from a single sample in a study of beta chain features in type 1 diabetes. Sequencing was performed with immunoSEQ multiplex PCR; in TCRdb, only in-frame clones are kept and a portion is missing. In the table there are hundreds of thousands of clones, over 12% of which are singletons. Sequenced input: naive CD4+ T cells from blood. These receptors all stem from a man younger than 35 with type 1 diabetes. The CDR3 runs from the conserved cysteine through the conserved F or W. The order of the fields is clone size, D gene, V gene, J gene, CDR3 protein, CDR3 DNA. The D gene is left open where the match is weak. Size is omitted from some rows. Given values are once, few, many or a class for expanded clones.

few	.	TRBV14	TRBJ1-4	CASSQGSDEKLFF	TGTGCCAGCAGCCAAGGGAGTGATGAAAAACTGTTTTTT
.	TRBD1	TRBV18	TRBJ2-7	CASSPPGQGMHEQYF	TGTGCCAGCTCACCCCCGGGACAGGGGATGCACGAGCAGTACTTC
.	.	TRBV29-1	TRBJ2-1	CSVETDTSNEQFF	TGCAGCGTTGAGACGGACACTTCCAATGAGCAGTTCTTC
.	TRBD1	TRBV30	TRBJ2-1	CAWTGTENNEQFF	TGTGCCTGGACCGGGACAGAGAACAATGAGCAGTTCTTC
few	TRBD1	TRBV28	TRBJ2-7	CASSPPPGQGVAEQYF	TGTGCCAGCAGCCCACCGCCGGGACAGGGGGTAGCCGAGCAGTACTTC
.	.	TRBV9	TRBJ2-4	CASSVGAENIQYF	TGTGCCAGCAGCGTAGGAGCGGAAAACATTCAGTACTTC
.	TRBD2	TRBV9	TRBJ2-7	CASSVGTSDYEQYF	TGTGCCAGCAGCGTCGGGACTAGCGACTACGAGCAGTACTTC
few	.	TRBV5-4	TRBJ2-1	CASSFKDNEQFF	TGTGCCAGCAGCTTCAAGGACAATGAGCAGTTCTTC
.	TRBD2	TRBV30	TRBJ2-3	CAWSNRPGGADTQYF	TGTGCCTGGAGCAATCGCCCTGGGGGGGCAGATACGCAGTATTTT
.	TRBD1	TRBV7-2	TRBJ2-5	CASSLQGARETQYF	TGTGCCAGCAGCTTACAGGGGGCACGAGAGACCCAGTACTTC
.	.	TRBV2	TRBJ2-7	CASSGAGIEQYF	TGTGCCAGCAGTGGGGCAGGCATCGAGCAGTACTTC
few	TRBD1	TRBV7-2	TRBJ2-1	CASSRQGNEQFF	TGTGCCAGCAGCAGACAGGGCAATGAGCAGTTCTTC
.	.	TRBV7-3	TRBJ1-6	CASSLTRGLTRGSPLHF	TGTGCCAGCAGCTTAACCCGGGGCCTTACCCGGGGGTCACCCCTCCACTTT
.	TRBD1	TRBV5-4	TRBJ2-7	CASSFHRDRGAYEQYF	TGTGCCAGCAGCTTCCACCGGGACAGGGGGGCCTACGAGCAGTACTTC
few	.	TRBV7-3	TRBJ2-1	CASSLMGGNNEQFF	TGTGCCAGCAGCTTAATGGGCGGAAACAATGAGCAGTTCTTC
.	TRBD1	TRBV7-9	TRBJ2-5	CATKIRQGPEETQYF	TGTGCCACAAAAATTCGACAGGGGCCCGAAGAGACCCAGTACTTC
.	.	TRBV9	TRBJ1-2	CASSVTGYGYTF	TGTGCCAGCAGCGTAACCGGCTATGGCTACACCTTC
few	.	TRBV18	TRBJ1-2	CASSPTEEHGYTF	TGTGCCAGCTCACCGACCGAGGAACATGGCTACACCTTC
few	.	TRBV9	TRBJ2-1	CASSVEGYSVDEQFF	TGTGCCAGCAGCGTAGAAGGGTATTCGGTGGATGAGCAGTTCTTC
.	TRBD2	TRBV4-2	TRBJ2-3	CASSQGTSGRRGTDTQYF	TGTGCCAGCAGCCAAGGGACTAGCGGGAGGAGGGGCACAGATACGCAGTATTTT
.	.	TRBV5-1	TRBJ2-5	CASRQGQETQYF	TGCGCCAGCAGACAGGGTCAAGAGACCCAGTACTTC
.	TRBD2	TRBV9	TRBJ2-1	CASSVSGRADFGEQFF	TGTGCCAGCAGCGTTAGCGGGAGGGCCGATTTTGGTGAGCAGTTCTTC
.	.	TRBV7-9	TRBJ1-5	CASSLGAGGQPQHF	TGTGCCAGCAGCTTAGGGGCCGGCGGGCAGCCCCAGCATTTT
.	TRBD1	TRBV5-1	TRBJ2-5	CASSLAGTGFRETQYF	TGCGCCAGCAGCTTGGCCGGGACAGGGTTTCGAGAGACCCAGTACTTC
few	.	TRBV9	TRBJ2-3	CASSPRDSPSTDTQYF	TGTGCCAGCAGCCCGCGGGACAGCCCTAGCACAGATACGCAGTATTTT
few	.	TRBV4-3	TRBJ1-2	CASSQGVGPSYGYTF	TGCGCCAGCAGCCAAGGGGTGGGCCCTAGCTATGGCTACACCTTC
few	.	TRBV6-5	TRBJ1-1	CASIFGQTNTEAFF	TGTGCCAGCATCTTCGGGCAGACGAACACTGAAGCTTTCTTT
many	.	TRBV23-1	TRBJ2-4	CASSQSTHIQYF	TGCGCCAGCAGTCAATCGACGCACATTCAGTACTTC
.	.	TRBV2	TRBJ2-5	CASGQETQYF	TGTGCCAGCGGCCAGGAGACCCAGTACTTC
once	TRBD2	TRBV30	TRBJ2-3	CAWSAPSGRYTDTQYF	TGTGCCTGGAGTGCCCCCTCCGGGAGGTACACAGATACGCAGTATTTT
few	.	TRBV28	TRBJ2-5	CASSLPGGGGETQYF	TGTGCCAGCAGTCTCCCGGGCGGGGGCGGAGAGACCCAGTACTTC
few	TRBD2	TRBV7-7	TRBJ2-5	CASRAAGGQETQYF	TGTGCTAGCCGGGCAGCGGGGGGGCAAGAGACCCAGTACTTC
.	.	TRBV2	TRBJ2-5	CASDRYQETQYF	TGTGCCAGCGACAGGTACCAAGAGACCCAGTACTTC
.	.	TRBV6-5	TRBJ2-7	CASSYSRTYEQYF	TGTGCCAGCAGTTACTCCCGTACCTACGAGCAGTACTTC
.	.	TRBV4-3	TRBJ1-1	CASSQEPQGHTEAFF	TGCGCCAGCAGCCAAGAACCCCAGGGTCACACTGAAGCTTTCTTT
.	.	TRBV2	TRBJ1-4	CASSGSLKDEKLFF	TGTGCCAGCAGTGGGAGCCTAAAGGATGAAAAACTGTTTTTT
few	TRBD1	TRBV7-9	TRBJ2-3	CASSASGTGSNTQYF	TGTGCCAGCAGCGCGAGCGGGACAGGGTCCAATACGCAGTATTTT
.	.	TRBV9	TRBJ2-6	CASSVLGAGANVLTF	TGTGCCAGCAGCGTTCTAGGGGCTGGGGCCAACGTCCTGACTTTC
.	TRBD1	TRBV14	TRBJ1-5	CASSPTGVDQPQHF	TGTGCCAGCAGCCCGACAGGGGTGGATCAGCCCCAGCATTTT
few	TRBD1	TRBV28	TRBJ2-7	CGTGGTDSGYEQYF	TGCGGGACAGGGGGAACAGATTCGGGCTACGAGCAGTACTTC
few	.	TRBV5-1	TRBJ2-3	CASSATPDTDTQYF	TGCGCCAGCAGCGCAACACCAGACACAGATACGCAGTATTTT
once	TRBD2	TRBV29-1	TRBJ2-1	CSAKWRELAGEQFF	TGCAGCGCCAAGTGGCGGGAGTTGGCAGGTGAGCAGTTCTTC
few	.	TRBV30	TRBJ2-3	CAWSVRGGTQYF	TGTGCCTGGAGTGTGCGCGGAGGTACGCAGTATTTT
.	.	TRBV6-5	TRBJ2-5	CASSYAGAQETQYF	TGTGCCAGCAGTTACGCGGGCGCGCAAGAGACCCAGTACTTC
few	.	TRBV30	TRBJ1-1	CAWVTLLGGEAFF	TGTGCCTGGGTGACGTTGCTGGGAGGGGAGGCTTTCTTT
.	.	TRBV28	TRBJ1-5	CASITPGTWINQPQHF	TGTGCCAGCATCACGCCCGGGACGTGGATCAATCAGCCCCAGCATTTT
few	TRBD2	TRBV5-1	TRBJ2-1	CASSGLAGGPLVGNEQFF	TGCGCCAGCAGCGGATTAGCGGGAGGGCCCCTCGTGGGCAATGAGCAGTTCTTC
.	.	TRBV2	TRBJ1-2	CASTIQFNYGYTF	TGTGCCAGCACTATTCAGTTTAACTATGGCTACACCTTC
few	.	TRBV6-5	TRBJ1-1	CASSYGESAFF	TGTGCCAGCAGTTACGGGGAATCAGCTTTCTTT
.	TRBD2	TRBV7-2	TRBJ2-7	CASSLAAGGSYEQYF	TGTGCCAGCAGCTTAGCTGCGGGGGGTTCCTACGAGCAGTACTTC
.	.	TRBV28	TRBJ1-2	CASASGDYGYTF	TGTGCCAGCGCTTCAGGGGACTATGGCTACACCTTC
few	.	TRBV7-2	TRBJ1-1	CASSLGRLGGAFF	TGTGCCAGCAGCTTAGGACGGCTCGGGGGAGCTTTCTTT
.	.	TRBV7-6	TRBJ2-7	CASSLGTRDEQYF	TGTGCCAGCAGCTTGGGTACTAGGGACGAGCAGTACTTC
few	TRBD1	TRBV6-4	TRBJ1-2	CARERDRGRANYGYTF	TGTGCCAGGGAGAGGGACAGGGGAAGAGCTAACTATGGCTACACCTTC